This passage covers 20 T cell receptor beta chains from one sample sequenced in a study of CD8 T cells in Susac syndrome (dated by TCRdb to 2018 to 2020). The library was built by means of the immunoSEQ multiplex PCR assay. RNA was extracted using the RNeasy kit, and roughly 0.5 to 1 ug of the RNA was reverse transcribed with random hexamers. In TCRdb, the public reads were trimmed at Q25 with fastp and aligned with MiXCR, with productive beta chains retained. Records with the same CDR3 protein are collapsed into one entry carrying the most frequent genes and DNA. Present in this sample are 84,000 or so distinct CDR3 sequences, 85% to 95% of which were seen just once. 0.45% to 0.5% of the sample comes from the top ten. Sequencing used CD8+ T cells from PBMCs. The receptors were sampled from a human donor with Susac syndrome.

To note about this clonotype: The DNA is omitted, as the CDR3 cannot be located on it reliably, and the CDR3 follows TCRdb's listing. The chain has TRBV28 and TRBJ2-7; whether TRBD2, the table's D call, matches the DNA was not checked. The CDR3 sequence runs 14 residues, both termini included. Germline V gives CDR1 MDHEN, CDR2 SYDVKM. The CDR3 loop is CASSFFASGNPEYF.

The J gene is TRBJ1-1, the V gene TRBV30; maybe TRBD1 (5 bases). With 7 bases removed from V and 4 bases from J, the gap between germline ends came to 10 bases. This CDR3 has 11 residues. Germline lookup yields CDR1 GTSNPN and CDR2 SVGIG (reference sequence). Here the CDR3 reads CASRVGTEAFF. The CDR3, as DNA: TGTGCCTCCAGGGTGGGCACTGAAGCTTTCTTT.

This chain uses TRBV6-5 with TRBJ2-3; D possibly corresponds to TRBD2 (5 bases). This CDR3 is 14 amino acids long. The germline V gene encodes CDR1 MNHEY and CDR2 SVGAGI. V lost 6 bases and J 1 base, leaving 11 bases between the germline ends. The CDR3 sequence is CASRGDTGTDTQYF. The CDR3 region has the DNA TGTGCCAGCAGGGGAGACACCGGCACAGATACGCAGTATTTT.

DNA of the CDR3: TGTGCCAGCAGTCAACTAGCGGGAGGGCCATATACGCAGTATTTT. Translated, it gives CASSQLAGGPYTQYF. The gene calls are TRBV6-6 and TRBJ2-3; the match to TRBD2 covers 13 bases. The CDR3 has 15 amino acids. The germline V gene has CDR1 MNHNY and CDR2 SVGAGI (reference sequence). With 5 bases clipped from V and 7 bases from J, the junction kept 6 bases outside the gene matches.

The genes are TRBV7-9 and TRBJ2-5, with D unclear. The CDR3 runs 13 residues. Germline V CDR1 and CDR2: SEHNR, FQNEAQ (reference sequence). With 1 base removed from V and 5 bases from J, the gap between germline ends came to 8 bases. The CDR3 region is CASSLGSWETQYF. The CDR3 DNA is TGTGCCAGCAGCTTAGGTAGCTGGGAGACCCAGTACTTC. Using reference TRBV7-9 and TRBJ2-5 for the parts outside the CDR3, the full variable domain is DTGVSQNPRHKITKRGQNVTFRCDPISEHNRLYWYRQTLGQGPEFLTYFQNEAQLEKSRLLSDRFSAERPKGSFSTLEIQRTEQGDSAMYLCASSLGSWETQYFGPGTRLLVL.

This chain links TRBV14 with TRBJ1-1; 8 bases map to TRBD1. CDR3 length equals 12 residues. V dropped 5 bases and J dropped 7; count of bases not matched to a gene: 3. CDR1 SGHDN and CDR2 FVKESK come from the germline V gene. This CDR3 is CASSWTGSEAFF. As DNA, the CDR3 is TGTGCCAGCAGCTGGACAGGGAGTGAAGCTTTCTTT.

This clonotype was detected once. The gene calls are TRBV20-1 and TRBJ2-3; D unresolved. V was shortened by 5 bases and J by 5 bases, with 8 bases between the two germline ends. The germline gives CDR1 DFQATT, CDR2 SNEGSKA (reference sequence). The CDR3 is 11 residues long. The CDR3 sequence is CSASTGDTQYF. The DNA for the CDR3 is TGCAGTGCTTCCACCGGAGATACGCAGTATTTT.

The CDR3 DNA follows: TGTGCCACCGGGACTGCGAATGGCTACACCTTC. This gives the protein CATGTANGYTF. The rearrangement links TRBV27 to TRBJ1-2; the D gene is possibly TRBD1 (5 bases). CDR1 is MNHEY, CDR2 SMNVEV, per germline (reference sequence). The V gene lost 10 bases and the J gene lost 6 bases, with 12 bases spanning the gap. The CDR3 is made up of 11 amino acids.

The chain joins TRBV13 to TRBJ2-3; tentatively, D is TRBD2 (5 bases). V was cut by 0 bases and J by 2 bases, with 9 bases left in between. The germline CDR1 and CDR2 sequences are PRHDT and FYEKMQ (reference sequence). The CDR3 consists of 15 residues. In DNA, the CDR3 is TGTGCCAGCAGCTTAGGACCGGGGTCCACAGATACGCAGTATTTT. Translation: CASSLGPGSTDTQYF.

The chain uses TRBV19 and TRBJ1-1, with D unresolved. The length of the CDR3 is 16 residues. From germline, CDR1 is LNHDA and CDR2 SQIVND (reference sequence). The V gene lost 3 bases and the J gene lost 1 base, with 15 bases spanning the gap. The CDR3 protein is CASSIRHERQNTEAFF. Here the CDR3 DNA reads TGTGCCAGTAGTATCCGCCACGAGAGGCAGAACACTGAAGCTTTCTTT.

This rearrangement joins TRBV4-2 to TRBJ2-5; D is uncertain. Germline V gene lookup returns CDR1 LGHNA and CDR2 YNFKEQ. The CDR3 extends over 15 amino acids. Trimming cost V 1 base and J 3 bases, with 12 bases left between them. CDR3 protein: CASSQVESEKETQYF. DNA of the CDR3: TGTGCCAGCAGCCAAGTGGAGTCAGAGAAAGAGACCCAGTACTTC.

This sequence joins TRBV2 and TRBJ2-7; D not resolved. The germline V gene has CDR1 SNHLY and CDR2 FYNNEI. Trimming cost V 4 bases and J 3 bases, with 1 base left between them. There are 10 residues in the CDR3. For the CDR3, the DNA is TGTGCCAGCAGTGTCTACGAGCAGTACTTC. Translating it yields CASSVYEQYF.

This chain uses TRBV15 with TRBJ1-4; a weak D match, TRBD1 (5 bases). Germline CDR1 is LNHNV and CDR2 is YYDKDF (reference sequence). CDR3 length equals 13 residues. The germline V and J ends were trimmed by 0 bases and 8 bases, with 7 bases remaining between them. The CDR3 protein is CATSRDRGEKLFF. In DNA, the CDR3 is TGTGCCACCAGCAGAGATCGGGGGGAAAAACTGTTTTTT.

The chain uses TRBV9 and TRBJ2-4; no reliable D call. This CDR3 has 15 amino acids. V was pared by 0 bases and J by 2 bases, with 9 bases between. Germline CDR1 SGDLS, CDR2 YYNGEE. CDR3 sequence: CASSVGGDTKNIQYF. CDR3 nucleotide sequence: TGTGCCAGCAGCGTAGGTGGGGATACCAAAAACATTCAGTACTTC.

The chain carries TRBV4-1 and TRBJ1-1; D not certain. The germline V and J ends were trimmed by 0 bases and 0 bases, with 8 bases remaining between them. The CDR3 sequence is 15 residues long. CDR1 and CDR2 from the germline V gene are MGHRA and YSYEKL. The CDR3 loop reads CASSQDPAVNTEAFF. The CDR3 DNA sequence: TGCGCCAGCAGCCAAGATCCGGCAGTGAACACTGAAGCTTTCTTT.

CDR3 residues: CASSIGTHTDTQYF. The DNA of the CDR3 is TGTGCCAGCAGCATCGGGACCCATACAGATACGCAGTATTTT. The rearrangement joins TRBV9 to TRBJ2-3; D may match TRBD1 or TRBD2 (5 bases each). Germline assignment: CDR1 SGDLS and CDR2 YYNGEE. This CDR3 region has 14 residues. The V end lost 4 bases, the J end lost 3 bases, and 12 bases lay between the germline ends.

The J gene is TRBJ1-5, the V gene TRBV2; D is unresolved. The CDR3 is 14 amino acids. Germline CDR1 and CDR2: SNHLY and FYNNEI. V gave up 10 bases and J gave up 0 bases, with 13 bases separating them. The CDR3 DNA sequence: TGTGCCACCAATTTGGCGGATAGCAATCAGCCCCAGCATTTT. Residues: CATNLADSNQPQHF.

The CDR3 sequence is CATSIDRGTSYEQYF. CDR3 in DNA: TGTGCCACCAGCATCGACAGGGGGACCTCCTACGAGCAGTACTTC. The rearrangement links TRBV15 to TRBJ2-7; the match to TRBD1 covers 9 bases. V was clipped by 4 bases and J by 0 bases; unmatched bases: 4. There are 15 residues in the CDR3. Per the germline V gene, CDR1 is LNHNV and CDR2 is YYDKDF (reference sequence).

The chain links TRBV20-1 to TRBJ2-7; TRBD2 aligns across 7 bases. Unmatched junction bases numbered 1, after V lost 1 base and J lost 4 bases. The CDR3 contains 12 residues. The germline V gene encodes CDR1 DFQATT and CDR2 SNEGSKA (reference sequence). CDR3 region: CSARAGGYEQYF. As DNA, the CDR3 is TGCAGTGCTAGAGCCGGGGGGTACGAGCAGTACTTC.

The chain employs TRBV20-1 and TRBJ2-1, with 10 nucleotides matching TRBD2. CDR1 DFQATT and CDR2 SNEGSKA come from the germline V gene (reference sequence). This CDR3 has 13 residues. V lost 4 bases to trimming and J lost 12 bases; unmatched junction nucleotides: 9. This CDR3 is CSATEREGLGQFF. The CDR3 DNA sequence: TGCAGTGCTACTGAGCGGGAGGGGTTGGGGCAGTTCTTC.